The next 4 T cell receptor beta chains were all read from a single sample in a study of cytomegalovirus exposure and HLA in healthy donors. Primers: 60 Vbeta forward and 13 Jbeta reverse. Libraries were prepared by immunoSEQ multiplex PCR; TCRdb keeps only in-frame clonotypes and omits some of them. The sample lists over 100,000 clones, approximately 70% occurring once. The sequenced sample was PBMCs. The receptor set was obtained from a man younger than 35 in good health and CMV-seronegative.

This chain links TRBV28 with TRBJ2-1; 14 nucleotides agree with TRBD2. Trimming cost V 7 bases and J 4 bases; bases outside gene matches: 3. The germline V gene has CDR1 MDHEN and CDR2 SYDVKM. CDR3 length equals 15 residues. The CDR3 sequence is CASIGTSGGYNEQFF. The DNA for the CDR3 is TGTGCCAGCATAGGGACTAGCGGGGGTTACAATGAGCAGTTCTTC.

This chain connects TRBV28 to TRBJ1-1; maybe TRBD1 (6 bases). Germline V lookup: CDR1 MDHEN, CDR2 SYDVKM. Trimming cost V 6 bases and J 0 bases, with 14 bases left between them. The CDR3 consists of 15 residues. CDR3 DNA sequence: TGTGCCAGCAGGACAGGACAGCTTGTGAACACTGAAGCTTTCTTT. Its protein product is CASRTGQLVNTEAFF. The full variable domain, its missing parts supplied by reference TRBV28 and TRBJ1-1, is DVKVTQSSRYLVKRTGEKVFLECVQDMDHENMFWYRQDPGLGLRLIYFSYDVKMKEKGDIPEGYSVSREKKERFSLILESASTNQTSMYLCASRTGQLVNTEAFFGQGTRLTVV.

The genes are TRBV4-2 and TRBJ2-7, with a tentative D call TRBD2 (5 bases). This CDR3 has 14 amino acids. The V end lost 1 base, the J end lost 9 bases, and 16 bases lay between the germline ends. Germline CDR1 LGHNA, CDR2 YNFKEQ. The DNA for the CDR3 is TGTGCCAGCAGCCAAGCGGGGTACACGGATGCGCAGTACTTC. Encoded protein: CASSQAGYTDAQYF.

This rearrangement joins TRBV6-5 to TRBJ1-4; no firm D call. From germline, CDR1 is MNHEY and CDR2 SVGAGI. This CDR3 region has 14 residues. V was pared by 5 bases and J by 8 bases, with 15 bases between. CDR3: CASSPGWAREKLFF. The CDR3 DNA reads as TGTGCCAGCAGTCCAGGTTGGGCCCGAGAAAAACTGTTTTTT.